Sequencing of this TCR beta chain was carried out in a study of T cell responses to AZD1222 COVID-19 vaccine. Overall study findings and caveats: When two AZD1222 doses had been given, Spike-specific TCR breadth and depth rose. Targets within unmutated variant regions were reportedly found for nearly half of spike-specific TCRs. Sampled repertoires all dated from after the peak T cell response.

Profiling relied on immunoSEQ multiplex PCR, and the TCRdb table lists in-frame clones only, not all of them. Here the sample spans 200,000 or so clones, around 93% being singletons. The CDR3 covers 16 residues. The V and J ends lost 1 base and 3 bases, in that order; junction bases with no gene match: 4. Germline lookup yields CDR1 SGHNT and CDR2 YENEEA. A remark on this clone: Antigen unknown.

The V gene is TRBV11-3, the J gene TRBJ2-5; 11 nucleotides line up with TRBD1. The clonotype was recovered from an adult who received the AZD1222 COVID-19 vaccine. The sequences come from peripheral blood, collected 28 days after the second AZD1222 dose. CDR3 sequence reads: CASSLGPGQGEETQYF. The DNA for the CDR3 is TGTGCCAGCAGCTTAGGACCGGGACAGGGGGAAGAGACCCAGTACTTC. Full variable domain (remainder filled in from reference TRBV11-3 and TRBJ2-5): EAGVVQSPRYKIIEKKQPVAFWCNPISGHNTLYWYLQNLGQGPELLIRYENEEAVDDSQLPKDRFSAERLKGVDSTLKIQPAELGDSAVYLCASSLGPGQGEETQYFGPGTRLLVL.